One and the same sample provided the 15 T cell receptor beta chains below, sequenced in a study of post-analysis software for immune sequencing data. Whole-study findings and limits: Patients showed TRBV5-6, TRBV5-1 and TRBV20-1 among 4 or 5 TRBV segments more frequent than in controls.

Their cognate antigens are unknown. Every TCR beta cDNA library bore unique molecular identifiers. MiXCR, run by TCRdb on the PCR reads, gives a single entry per CDR3 protein. The sample lists some 450,000 distinct CDR3 sequences, 45% seen once, with 9% to 14% in the top ten. Source material: blood. The receptor set was obtained from a girl under 18 with multiple sclerosis.

This clonotype was observed at least ten times. The J gene is TRBJ1-2, the V gene TRBV6-6; 7 bases fit TRBD1. V lost 5 bases, J lost 5 bases, and 5 bases stayed unmatched. CDR1 MNHNY and CDR2 SVGAGI come from the germline V gene (reference sequence). The CDR3 runs 13 residues. The CDR3 loop is CASSIRGWYGYTF. The CDR3 nucleotides read TGTGCCAGCAGTATCAGGGGGTGGTATGGCTACACCTTC.

This clonotype was found a few times. The chain uses TRBV20-1 and TRBJ2-1; possible D gene TRBD2, 6 bases. Germline V gene data show CDR1 as DFQATT and CDR2 as SNEGSKA (reference sequence). The ends were cut back, 1 base at V and 0 bases at J, with 13 bases in the middle. The CDR3 spans 16 residues. CDR3 amino acids: CSARGVAGSSYNEQFF. The CDR3 DNA reads TGCAGTGCTAGAGGAGTCGCGGGGAGCTCCTACAATGAGCAGTTCTTC.

The gene calls are TRBV6-4 and TRBJ2-3; 7 positions agree with TRBD2. V was pared by 2 bases and J by 0 bases, with 2 bases of the junction left unmatched. Germline V gene lookup returns CDR1 MRHNA and CDR2 SNTAGT. The CDR3 is 15 amino acids. CDR3 region: CASSDVSGSTDTQYF. CDR3 bases: TGTGCCAGCAGTGACGTTAGCGGGAGCACAGATACGCAGTATTTT.

This clonotype has a handful of counts. The genes are TRBV3-1 and TRBJ1-1; 7 nucleotides agree with TRBD1. This CDR3 region has 15 residues. The junction had 6 bases not matched to a gene; V was cut back by 0 bases and J by 5 bases. The germline gives CDR1 LGHDT, CDR2 YNNKEL (reference sequence). CDR3 sequence reads: CASSQETGSWTEAFF. The DNA for the CDR3 is TGTGCCAGCAGCCAAGAGACAGGGAGTTGGACTGAAGCTTTCTTT.

This clonotype appeared a few times. The chain recombines TRBV5-1 with TRBJ2-3; 8 bases align to TRBD2. Trimming at V came to 4 bases and at J to 5 bases, leaving 12 bases not matched to a gene. The CDR3 covers 16 residues. Per germline, CDR1 SGHRS and CDR2 YFSETQ. CDR3 in DNA: TGCGCCAGCAGCCAGGGCGAGCGGGAGTTGTTAGATACGCAGTATTTT. The encoded protein is CASSQGERELLDTQYF.

This chain links TRBV4-1 with TRBJ2-3, with D maybe TRBD2 (5 bases). The germline V and J ends were trimmed by 0 bases and 3 bases, with 13 bases remaining between them. The germline V gene has CDR1 MGHRA and CDR2 YSYEKL. The CDR3 sequence is 16 residues long. The CDR3: CASSQDPTGTTDTQYF. CDR3 nucleotides: TGCGCCAGCAGCCAAGATCCCACGGGAACGACAGATACGCAGTATTTT.

This clonotype was detected only once. This chain joins TRBV5-6 and TRBJ1-1, with 8 bases fitting TRBD1. Germline V CDR1 and CDR2: SGHDT, YYEEEE. V trimming: 4 bases; J trimming: 0 bases; junction bases outside the gene matches: 5. The length of the CDR3 is 15 residues. Here the CDR3 DNA reads TGTGCCAGCAGCCATGGGACAGGTATGAACACTGAAGCTTTCTTT. Its protein product is CASSHGTGMNTEAFF. Together with reference TRBV5-6 and TRBJ1-1, the CDR3 gives the full variable domain: DAGVTQSPTHLIKTRGQQVTLRCSPKSGHDTVSWYQQALGQGPQFIFQYYEEEERQRGNFPDRFSGHQFPNYSSELNVNALLLGDSALYLCASSHGTGMNTEAFFGQGTRLTVV.

This clonotype was seen only a few times. The gene calls are TRBV20-1 and TRBJ2-3; D might be TRBD2 (6 bases). V shed 0 bases and J shed 2 bases, with 12 bases lying between them. CDR1 DFQATT and CDR2 SNEGSKA come from the germline V gene (reference sequence). This CDR3 comprises 15 residues. CDR3 sequence reads: CSAREGRTVTDTQYF. The CDR3 coding sequence is TGCAGTGCTAGAGAGGGGAGGACTGTCACAGATACGCAGTATTTT.

This sequence joins TRBV29-1 and TRBJ2-3, with 10 bases that match TRBD2. CDR1 SQVTM and CDR2 ANQGSEA come from the germline V gene. The CDR3 is made up of 15 amino acids. V lost 4 bases, J lost 2 bases, and 6 bases stayed unmatched. This CDR3 reads CSVAPSGGLTDTQYF. The CDR3 DNA reads as TGCAGCGTTGCTCCTAGCGGGGGTCTCACAGATACGCAGTATTTT.

The V gene is TRBV5-1, the J gene TRBJ2-3; D gene uncertain. The germline CDR1 and CDR2 sequences are SGHRS and YFSETQ. The CDR3 extends over 15 amino acids. Trimming removed 4 bases at V and 5 bases at J, with 17 bases between. The CDR3 DNA is TGCGCCAGCAGCCCCCTAGGCTCCAACGGAGATACGCAGTATTTT. This encodes CASSPLGSNGDTQYF. Based on the CDR3 plus reference TRBV5-1 and TRBJ2-3, the full variable domain is KAGVTQTPRYLIKTRGQQVTLSCSPISGHRSVSWYQQTPGQGLQFLFEYFSETQRNKGNFPGRFSGRQFSNSRSEMNVSTLELGDSALYLCASSPLGSNGDTQYFGPGTRLTVL.

The chain combines TRBV10-3 with TRBJ1-5; TRBD1 might be the D (5 bases). The germline V and J ends were trimmed by 5 bases and 0 bases, with 11 bases remaining between them. The CDR3 runs to 15 residues. Looked up from germline, CDR1 is ENHRY and CDR2 is SYGVKD. CDR3 nucleotides: TGTGCCATCAGTCCGGGACTCTATAGCAATCAGCCCCAGCATTTT. It encodes CAISPGLYSNQPQHF.

The genes are TRBV12-3 or TRBV12-4 and TRBJ1-2; TRBD1 agrees at 9 bases. The CDR3 is made up of 15 amino acids. The junction had 8 bases not matched to a gene; V was cut back by 1 base and J by 8 bases. CDR3 sequence reads: CASSLGDRDFYGYTF. The CDR3 coding sequence is TGTGCCAGCAGTTTAGGGGACAGGGATTTCTACGGCTACACCTTC.

The gene calls are TRBV7-8 and TRBJ2-7; D is unclear. The germline CDR1 and CDR2 sequences are SGHVS and FQNEAQ. There are 16 residues in the CDR3. V dropped 5 bases and J dropped 2 bases, with 19 bases sitting between them. This CDR3 reads CASSLSLAEPTYEQYF. The CDR3 DNA reads as TGTGCCAGCAGCCTATCTCTCGCGGAGCCAACCTACGAGCAGTACTTC.

The chain employs TRBV24-1 and TRBJ2-1; 7 bases are shared with TRBD2. The CDR3 runs 12 residues. Trimming cost V 7 bases and J 10 bases; bases outside gene matches: 6. The germline CDR1 and CDR2 sequences are KGHDR and SFDVKD. CDR3 sequence (DNA): TGTGCCACCAGGACTAGCCTCGGAGAGCAGTTCTTC. Protein sequence: CATRTSLGEQFF.

In DNA, the CDR3 is TGTGCCAGCAGCCAAGAACGGACCCATAGGAATACGCAGTATTTT. Translation: CASSQERTHRNTQYF. The V and J genes are TRBV3-1 and TRBJ2-3; D is unclear. Germline V gene sequence: CDR1 LGHDT, CDR2 YNNKEL (reference sequence). V shed 0 bases and J shed 7 bases, with 14 bases lying between them. This CDR3 region has 15 residues.